Below, one TCR beta chain is given with its context. TCRdb used MiXCR to reprocess the 5' RACE reads, holding one entry per CDR3 protein. Here the sample spans 55,000 to 75,000 distinct CDR3 sequences, 25% to 35% being singletons. Germline V lookup: CDR1 SQVTM, CDR2 ANQGSEA. The CDR3 has 12 amino acids. Trimming shortened V by 7 bases and J by 2 bases, and 9 bases separated the two germline ends. The rearrangement uses TRBV29-1 and TRBJ1-3, with D hard to call. Sequencing was performed on tumor-infiltrating naive CD4+ T cells sorted from the breast tumor. Specified subset: naive CD4+ T cells, CD4+CD45RA+CD25-. This receptor was obtained from a female donor with breast cancer. CDR3 DNA: TGCAGCGCAAATACACCTGGAAACACCATATATTTT. Encoded protein: CSANTPGNTIYF.